This entry is about one T cell receptor (beta chain). The data were taken from a study of T cell changes during pregnancy in multiple sclerosis. Method: immunoSEQ multiplex PCR; TCRdb's copy keeps in-frame clones and lacks some. The sample records around 38,000 clones, more than 85% being singletons. V trimming: 6 bases; J trimming: 5 bases; junction bases outside the gene matches: 6. The germline V gene encodes CDR1 SEHNR and CDR2 FQNEAQ (reference sequence). This CDR3 has 14 amino acids. The sequencing used CD8+ T cells from peripheral blood mononuclear cells, collected in the third trimester of pregnancy. This receptor was obtained from a female donor with multiple sclerosis, enrolled in a pregnancy study. The rearrangement uses TRBV7-9 and TRBJ2-7, with 11 bases fitting TRBD2. The CDR3 reads CASSQTSGNHEQYF. The CDR3 region has the DNA TGTGCCAGCAGTCAGACTAGCGGGAACCACGAGCAGTACTTC.